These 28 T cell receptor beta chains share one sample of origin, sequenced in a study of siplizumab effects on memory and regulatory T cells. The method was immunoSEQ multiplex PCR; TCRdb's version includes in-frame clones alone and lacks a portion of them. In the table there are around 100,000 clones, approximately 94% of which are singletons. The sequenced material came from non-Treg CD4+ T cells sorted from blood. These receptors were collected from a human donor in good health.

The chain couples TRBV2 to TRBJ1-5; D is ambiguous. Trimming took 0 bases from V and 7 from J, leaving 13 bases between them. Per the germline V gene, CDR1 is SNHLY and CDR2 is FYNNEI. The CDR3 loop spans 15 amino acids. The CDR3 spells CASSEARSRQQPQHF. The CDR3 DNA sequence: TGTGCCAGCAGTGAAGCCCGGAGCCGCCAGCAGCCCCAGCATTTT.

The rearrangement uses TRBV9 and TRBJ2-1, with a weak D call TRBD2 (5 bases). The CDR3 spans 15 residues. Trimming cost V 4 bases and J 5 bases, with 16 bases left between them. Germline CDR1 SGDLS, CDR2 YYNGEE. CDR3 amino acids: CASSPRSGGHNEQFF. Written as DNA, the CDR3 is TGTGCCAGCAGCCCTAGGTCAGGCGGGCACAATGAGCAGTTCTTC.

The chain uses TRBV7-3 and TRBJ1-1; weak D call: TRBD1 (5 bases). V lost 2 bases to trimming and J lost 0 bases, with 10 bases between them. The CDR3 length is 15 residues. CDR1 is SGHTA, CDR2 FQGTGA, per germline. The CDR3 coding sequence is TGTGCCAGCAGCTTATCCCCAGGGATGAACACTGAAGCTTTCTTT. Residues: CASSLSPGMNTEAFF. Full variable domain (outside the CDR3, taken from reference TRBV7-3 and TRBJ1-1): GAGVSQTPSNKVTEKGKYVELRCDPISGHTALYWYRQSLGQGPEFLIYFQGTGAADDSGLPNDRFFAVRPEGSVSTLKIQRTERGDSAVYLCASSLSPGMNTEAFFGQGTRLTVV.

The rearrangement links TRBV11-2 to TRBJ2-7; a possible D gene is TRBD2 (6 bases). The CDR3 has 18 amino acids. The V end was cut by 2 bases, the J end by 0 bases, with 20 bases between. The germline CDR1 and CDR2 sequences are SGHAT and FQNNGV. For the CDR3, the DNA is TGTGCCAGCAGCTTAAGACCTGGCGGGGCGGGGAGCTCCTACGAGCAGTACTTC. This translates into CASSLRPGGAGSSYEQYF.

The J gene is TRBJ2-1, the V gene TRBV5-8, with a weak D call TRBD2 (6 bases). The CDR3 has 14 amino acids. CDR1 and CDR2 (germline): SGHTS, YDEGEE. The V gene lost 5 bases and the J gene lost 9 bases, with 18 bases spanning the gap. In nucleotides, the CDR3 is TGTGCCAGCAGTTTTAGCGGACCGTACTTTGAGCAGTTCTTC. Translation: CASSFSGPYFEQFF.

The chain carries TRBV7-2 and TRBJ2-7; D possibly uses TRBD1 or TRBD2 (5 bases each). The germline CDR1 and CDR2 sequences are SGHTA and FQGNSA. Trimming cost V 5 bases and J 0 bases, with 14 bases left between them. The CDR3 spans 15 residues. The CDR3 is CASSRDGHRSYEQYF. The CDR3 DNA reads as TGTGCCAGCAGCCGGGACGGGCACCGCTCCTACGAGCAGTACTTC.

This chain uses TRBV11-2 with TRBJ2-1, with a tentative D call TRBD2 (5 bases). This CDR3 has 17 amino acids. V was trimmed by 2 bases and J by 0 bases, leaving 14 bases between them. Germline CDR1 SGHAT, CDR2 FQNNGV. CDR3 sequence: CASSLRAGTYSYNEQFF. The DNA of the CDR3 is TGTGCCAGCAGCTTAAGGGCGGGCACTTACTCCTACAATGAGCAGTTCTTC.

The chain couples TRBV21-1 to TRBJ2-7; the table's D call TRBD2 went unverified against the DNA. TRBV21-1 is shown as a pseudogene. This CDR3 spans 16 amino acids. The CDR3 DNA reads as TGTGCCAGCAGCAAATACCCAACGGGATTAGCCTACGAGCAGTACTTC. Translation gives CASSKYPTGLAYEQYF.

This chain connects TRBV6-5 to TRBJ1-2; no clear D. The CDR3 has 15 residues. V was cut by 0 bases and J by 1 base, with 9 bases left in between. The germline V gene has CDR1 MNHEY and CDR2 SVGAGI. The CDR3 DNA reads TGTGCCAGCAGTTACTCTTCACCCCTTAACTATGGCTACACCTTC. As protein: CASSYSSPLNYGYTF.

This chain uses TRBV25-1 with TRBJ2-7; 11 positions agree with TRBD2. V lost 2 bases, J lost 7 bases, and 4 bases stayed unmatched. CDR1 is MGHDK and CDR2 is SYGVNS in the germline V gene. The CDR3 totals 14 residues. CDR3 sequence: CASSEPGTSGEQYF. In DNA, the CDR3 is TGTGCCAGCAGTGAACCCGGGACTAGCGGTGAGCAGTACTTC.

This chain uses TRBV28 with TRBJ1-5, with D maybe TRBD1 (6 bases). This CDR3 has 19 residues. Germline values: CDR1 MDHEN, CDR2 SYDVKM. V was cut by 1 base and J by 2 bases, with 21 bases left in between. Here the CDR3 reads CASSLFTTGYPSGNQPQHF. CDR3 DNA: TGTGCCAGCAGTTTATTCACCACAGGGTACCCAAGCGGCAATCAGCCCCAGCATTTT.

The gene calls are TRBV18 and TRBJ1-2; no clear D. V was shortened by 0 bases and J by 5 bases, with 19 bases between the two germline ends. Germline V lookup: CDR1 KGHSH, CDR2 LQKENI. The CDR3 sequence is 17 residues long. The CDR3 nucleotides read TGTGCCAGCTCACCACCCGCCGCTGACGGAGGGAGGTATGGCTACACCTTC. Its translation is CASSPPAADGGRYGYTF.

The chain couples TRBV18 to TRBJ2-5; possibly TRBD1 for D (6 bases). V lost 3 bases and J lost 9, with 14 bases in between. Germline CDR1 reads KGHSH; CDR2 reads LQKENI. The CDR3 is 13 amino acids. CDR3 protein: CASSPRDQGPQYF. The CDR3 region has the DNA TGTGCCAGCTCACCTCGGGATCAGGGGCCCCAGTACTTC.

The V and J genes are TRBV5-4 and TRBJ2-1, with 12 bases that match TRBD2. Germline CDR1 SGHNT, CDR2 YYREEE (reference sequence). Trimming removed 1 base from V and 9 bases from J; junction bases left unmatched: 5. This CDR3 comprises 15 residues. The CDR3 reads CASSLRTSGAGEQFF. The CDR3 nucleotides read TGTGCCAGCAGCTTGAGGACTAGCGGGGCGGGTGAGCAGTTCTTC.

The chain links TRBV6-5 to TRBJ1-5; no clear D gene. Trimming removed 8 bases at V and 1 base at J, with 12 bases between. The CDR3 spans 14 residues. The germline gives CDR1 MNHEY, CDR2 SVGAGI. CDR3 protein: CASAMERSNQPQHF. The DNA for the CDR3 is TGTGCCAGCGCAATGGAGCGGAGCAATCAGCCCCAGCATTTT.

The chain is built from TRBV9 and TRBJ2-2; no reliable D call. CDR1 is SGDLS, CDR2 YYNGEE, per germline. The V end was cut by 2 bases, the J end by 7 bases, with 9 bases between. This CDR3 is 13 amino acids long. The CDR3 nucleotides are TGTGCCAGCAGCGTGGCCCCGGGCGGGGAGCTGTTTTTT. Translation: CASSVAPGGELFF.

CDR3 in amino acids: CASRLTGGGNQPQHF. The CDR3 DNA reads TGTGCCAGCAGATTAACAGGGGGCGGCAATCAGCCCCAGCATTTT. The chain employs TRBV6-6 and TRBJ1-5; 9 nucleotides align to TRBD1. This CDR3 spans 15 amino acids. V lost 6 bases and J lost 2; bases outside the gene matches: 5. In germline, CDR1 is MNHNY, CDR2 SVGAGI (reference sequence).

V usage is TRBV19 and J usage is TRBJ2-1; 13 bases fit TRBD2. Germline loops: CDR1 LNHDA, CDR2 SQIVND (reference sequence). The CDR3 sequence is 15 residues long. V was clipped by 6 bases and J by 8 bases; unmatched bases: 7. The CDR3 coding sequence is TGTGCCAGTAGGCGGACTAGCGGGAGCATAGATGAGCAGTTCTTC. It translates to CASRRTSGSIDEQFF.

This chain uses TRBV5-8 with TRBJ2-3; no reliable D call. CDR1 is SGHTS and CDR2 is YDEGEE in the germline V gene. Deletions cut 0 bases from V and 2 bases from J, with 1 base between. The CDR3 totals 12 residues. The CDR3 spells CASSLVTDTQYF. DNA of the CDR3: TGTGCCAGCAGCTTGGTCACAGATACGCAGTATTTT. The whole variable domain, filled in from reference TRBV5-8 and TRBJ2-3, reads EAGVTQSPTHLIKTRGQQATLRCSPISGHTSVYWYQQALGLGLQFLLWYDEGEERNRGNFPPRFSGRQFPNYSSELNVNALELEDSALYLCASSLVTDTQYFGPGTRLTVL.

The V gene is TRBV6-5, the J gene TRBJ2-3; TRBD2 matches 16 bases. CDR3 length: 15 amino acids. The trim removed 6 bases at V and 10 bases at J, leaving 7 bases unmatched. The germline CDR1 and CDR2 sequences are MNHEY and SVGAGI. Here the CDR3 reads CASRGTSGRAVSQYF. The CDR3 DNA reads TGTGCCAGCAGAGGGACTAGCGGGAGGGCCGTCTCGCAGTATTTT.

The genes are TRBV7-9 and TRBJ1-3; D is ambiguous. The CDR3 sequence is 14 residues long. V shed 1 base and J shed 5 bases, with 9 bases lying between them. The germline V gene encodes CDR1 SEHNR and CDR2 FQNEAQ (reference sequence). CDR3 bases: TGTGCCAGCAGCTTAGGCGGGCTAAGAAACACCATATATTTT. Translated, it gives CASSLGGLRNTIYF.

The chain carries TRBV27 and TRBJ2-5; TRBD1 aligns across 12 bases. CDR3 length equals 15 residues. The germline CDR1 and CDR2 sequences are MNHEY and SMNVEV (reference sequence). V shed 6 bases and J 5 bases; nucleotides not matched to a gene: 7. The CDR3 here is CASRGDRGLWETQYF. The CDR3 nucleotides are TGTGCCAGCAGGGGGGACAGGGGGCTCTGGGAGACCCAGTACTTC.

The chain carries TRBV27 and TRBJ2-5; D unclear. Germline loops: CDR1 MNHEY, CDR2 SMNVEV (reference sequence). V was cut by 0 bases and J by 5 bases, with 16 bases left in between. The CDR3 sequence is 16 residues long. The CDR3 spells CASSLSTVYNRETQYF. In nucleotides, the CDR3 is TGTGCCAGCAGTTTATCCACAGTGTATAATCGCGAGACCCAGTACTTC.

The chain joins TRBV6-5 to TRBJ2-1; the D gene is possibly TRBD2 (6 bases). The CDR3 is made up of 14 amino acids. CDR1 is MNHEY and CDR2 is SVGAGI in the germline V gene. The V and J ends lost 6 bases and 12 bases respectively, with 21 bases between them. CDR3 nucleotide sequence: TGTGCCAGCAGACTATCCGGGACCGGGGGAGGGCAGTTCTTC. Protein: CASRLSGTGGGQFF.

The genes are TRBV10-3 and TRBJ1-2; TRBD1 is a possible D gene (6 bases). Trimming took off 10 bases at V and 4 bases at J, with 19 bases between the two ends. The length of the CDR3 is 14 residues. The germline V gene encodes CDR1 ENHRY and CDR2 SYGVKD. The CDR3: CATQESRGVYGYTF. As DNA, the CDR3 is TGTGCCACGCAAGAGTCCAGGGGAGTCTATGGCTACACCTTC.

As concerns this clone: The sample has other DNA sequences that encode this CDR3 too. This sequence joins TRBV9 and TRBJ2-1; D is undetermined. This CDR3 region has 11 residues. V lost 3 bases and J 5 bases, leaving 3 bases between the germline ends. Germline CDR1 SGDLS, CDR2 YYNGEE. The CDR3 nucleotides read TGTGCCAGCAGCGCAGACAATGAGCAGTTCTTC. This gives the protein CASSADNEQFF.

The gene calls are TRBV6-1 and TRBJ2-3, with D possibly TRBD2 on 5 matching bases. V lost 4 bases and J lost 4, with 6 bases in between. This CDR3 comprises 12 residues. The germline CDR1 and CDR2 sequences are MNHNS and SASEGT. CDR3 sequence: CASSGGPDTQYF. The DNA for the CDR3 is TGTGCCAGCAGTGGAGGGCCAGATACGCAGTATTTT.

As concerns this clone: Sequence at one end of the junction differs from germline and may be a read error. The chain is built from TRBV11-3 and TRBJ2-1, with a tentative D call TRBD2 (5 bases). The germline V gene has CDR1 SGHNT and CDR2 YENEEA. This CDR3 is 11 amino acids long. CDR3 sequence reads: CASSLVLAGVF. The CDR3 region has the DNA TGTGCCAGCAGCTTAGTCCTAGCTGGAGTCTTC.